This TCR beta chain was observed in a study of CXCR3-negative and CXCR3-positive naive CD8 T cells. Overall study results and limits: Hydrophobicity was higher for TRB CDR3s found in CXCR3-positive naive cells than in CXCR3-negative naive cells.

Comment on this clonotype: Its antigen is currently unknown.

With UMI labels, 5' RACE was used to prepare the TRB cDNA libraries. Following a re-call of the 5' RACE reads, TCRdb has one entry per CDR3 protein and lacks DNA. Its table records some 99,000 distinct CDR3 sequences. All CD8+ T cell subsets were sorted in triplicate at 250,000 to 300,000 cells each. CDR3 size: 17 residues. The J gene is TRBJ2-5, the V gene TRBV12-3 or TRBV12-4; TCRdb reports TRBD1, a call that lacks DNA to check it against. The material sequenced was naive CXCR3+ CD8+ T cells from blood. Documented subset: CD45RO-CCR7+CD27+CD95- naive CD8+ T cells expressing CXCR3 (TNR3+). The TCR sequence derives from a human donor in good health. Some clones in this sample may be carry-over from other donors' samples. The CDR3 protein is CASTRPPGRGSVETQYF.